The next 24 T cell receptor beta chains were all read from a single sample in a study of blood T cell repertoires in COVID-19. Method: immunoSEQ multiplex PCR; TCRdb's copy keeps in-frame clones and lacks some. The sample lists roughly 330,000 clones; around 87% were seen once. The sample consisted of PBMCs or T cells enriched from blood (not recorded which). The receptors here all came from a woman in her thirties who had recovered from COVID-19.

This clone was seen once. The chain links TRBV5-1 to TRBJ1-6; tentative D call: TRBD1 (5 bases). CDR1 is SGHRS and CDR2 is YFSETQ in the germline V gene. The CDR3 contains 14 residues. V lost 2 bases to trimming and J lost 13 bases, with 16 bases between them. CDR3 in amino acids: CASSFSREKGPLHF. CDR3 in DNA: TGCGCCAGCAGCTTTAGCAGGGAAAAGGGGCCCCTCCACTTT.

The table lists this clone with a few counts. This chain links TRBV18 with TRBJ2-1; TRBD2 matches at 7 bases. The CDR3 length is 16 residues. Germline CDR1 and CDR2: KGHSH and LQKENI. The ends lost 1 base at V and 4 bases at J; junction bases unmatched: 7. CDR3 nucleotides: TGTGCCAGCTCACCACTCCGGGACTATTCTTACAATGAGCAGTTCTTC. It translates to CASSPLRDYSYNEQFF.

The rearrangement joins TRBV6-5 to TRBJ2-3, with D uncertain. The CDR3 sequence is 13 residues long. With 6 bases removed from V and 5 bases from J, the gap between germline ends came to 12 bases. Per germline, CDR1 MNHEY and CDR2 SVGAGI. CDR3 protein: CASRGRSEDTQYF. As DNA, the CDR3 is TGTGCCAGCAGGGGCAGATCGGAAGATACGCAGTATTTT.

This clone has only one observation. The V call is TRBV7-2, the J call TRBJ1-5; 8 positions match TRBD1. This CDR3 region has 19 residues. Germline V CDR1 and CDR2: SGHTA, FQGNSA. J gave up 0 bases and V 2 bases, and 12 bases lay outside the gene matches. DNA for the CDR3: TGTGCCAGCAGCTTACGTGACAGGGGCCATCAATTTAGCAATCAGCCCCAGCATTTT. The encoded protein is CASSLRDRGHQFSNQPQHF.

This clone occurred once. The rearrangement joins TRBV11-2 to TRBJ2-7; a weak D match, TRBD1 (5 bases). CDR1 and CDR2 (germline): SGHAT, FQNNGV. V shed 2 bases and J shed 4 bases, with 6 bases lying between them. The CDR3 length is 12 residues. This CDR3 reads CASSLQGYEQYF. The CDR3 DNA follows: TGTGCCAGCAGCTTACAGGGTTACGAGCAGTACTTC.

The chain is built from TRBV6-4 and TRBJ1-5, with a possible D match to TRBD1 (5 bases). The V gene's germline CDR1 is MRHNA and CDR2 SNTAGT. With 10 bases removed from V and 6 bases from J, the gap between germline ends came to 28 bases. This CDR3 region has 17 residues. Here the CDR3 DNA reads TGTGCCAACGCATGGGGGGGAGGAGAGTGGAGGGGTCAGCCCCAGCATTTT. Protein: CANAWGGGEWRGQPQHF.

The chain is built from TRBV6-5 and TRBJ1-6; 9 bases line up with TRBD1. Germline V gene lookup returns CDR1 MNHEY and CDR2 SVGAGI. The length of the CDR3 is 14 residues. J was trimmed by 11 bases and V by 6 bases; bases with no gene match: 8. CDR3 coding DNA: TGTGCCAGCAGACTAGGACAGGGGAGGACACCCCTCCACTTT. Translated, it gives CASRLGQGRTPLHF.

On this clone: This same CDR3 is encoded by further DNA sequences in the sample. The chain joins TRBV9 to TRBJ1-2; perhaps TRBD1 as D (6 bases). V was trimmed by 0 bases and J by 2 bases, leaving 8 bases between them. This CDR3 contains 14 residues. Germline CDR1 and CDR2: SGDLS and YYNGEE. The CDR3 DNA reads TGTGCCAGCAGCGTAGGGACAGCAAACTATGGCTACACCTTC. It specifies CASSVGTANYGYTF.

This clone was seen a few times. CDR3 in amino acids: CASKSTSYGYTF. CDR3 DNA sequence: TGTGCCAGCAAATCGACTTCCTATGGCTACACCTTC. The chain links TRBV2 to TRBJ1-2; no firm D call. CDR3 length: 12 amino acids. V was shortened by 7 bases and J by 4 bases, with 10 bases between the two germline ends. Per the germline V gene, CDR1 is SNHLY and CDR2 is FYNNEI.

The chain links TRBV15 to TRBJ1-2, with 12 bases fitting TRBD1. This CDR3 has 22 residues. Germline loops: CDR1 LNHNV, CDR2 YYDKDF (reference sequence). J gave up 2 bases and V 0 bases, and 19 bases lay outside the gene matches. In nucleotides, the CDR3 is TGTGCCACCAGCAGAGATCCGGTTAATTTGTTGGGACAGGGGGCCGGCAACTATGGCTACACCTTC. Its translation: CATSRDPVNLLGQGAGNYGYTF.

This chain joins TRBV6-2 or TRBV6-3 and TRBJ1-6; TRBD1 matches at 7 bases. The CDR3 consists of 15 residues. V lost 2 bases, J lost 8 bases, and 6 bases stayed unmatched. The germline V gene has CDR1 MNHEY and CDR2 SVGEGT. This chain's CDR3 is CASSYGAGGHSPLHF. CDR3 bases: TGTGCCAGCAGTTACGGGGCAGGGGGACATTCACCCCTCCACTTT.

The chain employs TRBV7-9 and TRBJ1-4; a weak D match, TRBD1 (5 bases). V gave up 1 base and J gave up 13 bases, with 13 bases separating them. The CDR3 is made up of 13 amino acids. Germline assignment: CDR1 SEHNR and CDR2 FQNEAQ (reference sequence). In DNA, the CDR3 is TGTGCCAGCAGCTTAGTGGGGCAGGAGCGACTGTTTTTT. It codes for CASSLVGQERLFF.

CDR3 sequence reads: CASSHRRNYGYTF. The CDR3 bases are TGTGCCAGCAGCCACAGACGGAACTATGGCTACACCTTC. This chain uses TRBV6-5 with TRBJ1-2; D is unclear. Germline assignment: CDR1 MNHEY and CDR2 SVGAGI. This CDR3 is built from 13 residues. Trimming left V 6 bases short and J 2 bases short, with 10 bases between.

The chain links TRBV4-2 to TRBJ1-6; maybe TRBD1 (5 bases). CDR3 size: 15 residues. Looked up from germline, CDR1 is LGHNA and CDR2 is YNFKEQ. Trimming shortened V by 1 base and J by 5 bases, and 9 bases separated the two germline ends. In DNA form, the CDR3 reads TGTGCCAGCAGCCAAGGGACAAGGAATAATTCACCCCTCCACTTT. Translated: CASSQGTRNNSPLHF.

The rearrangement uses TRBV24-1 and TRBJ2-2; 8 nucleotides line up with TRBD1. This CDR3 is 16 amino acids long. V shed 4 bases and J 4 bases; nucleotides not matched to a gene: 7. Germline lookup yields CDR1 KGHDR and CDR2 SFDVKD. For the CDR3, the DNA is TGTGCCACCAGTGAAATACATACAGGGGGCACCGGGGAGCTGTTTTTT. Amino acid sequence: CATSEIHTGGTGELFF.

V and J are TRBV28 and TRBJ1-6; D gene uncertain. This CDR3 is built from 14 residues. Trimming shortened V by 6 bases and J by 8 bases, and 14 bases separated the two germline ends. Germline-derived CDR1 and CDR2 are MDHEN and SYDVKM. CDR3 DNA: TGTGCCAGCAGGACCGGGTTGGAATATTCACCCCTCCACTTT. It translates to CASRTGLEYSPLHF.

The chain carries TRBV5-8 and TRBJ2-7; maybe TRBD1 (8 bases). From germline, CDR1 is SGHTS and CDR2 YDEGEE. CDR3 length equals 14 residues. Trimming took off 4 bases at V and 2 bases at J, with 13 bases between the two ends. Here the CDR3 DNA reads TGTGCCAGCAGCCAGGGGGCGGGGGCCTACGAGCAGTACTTC. It is translated as CASSQGAGAYEQYF.

This clone was seen just once. The gene calls are TRBV5-1 and TRBJ2-1, with 8 bases fitting TRBD2. Germline V gives CDR1 SGHRS, CDR2 YFSETQ. V trimming: 3 bases; J trimming: 7 bases; junction bases outside the gene matches: 9. The CDR3 extends over 15 amino acids. The CDR3 is CASSYLGGAGNEQFF. The CDR3 coding sequence is TGCGCCAGCAGCTACCTCGGGGGGGCTGGGAATGAGCAGTTCTTC.

The rearrangement links TRBV28 to TRBJ2-7, with 9 positions matching TRBD1. J gave up 4 bases and V 4 bases, and 5 bases lay outside the gene matches. Per germline, CDR1 MDHEN and CDR2 SYDVKM. The CDR3 is 14 amino acids. CDR3 protein: CASSSTGGFYEQYF. The CDR3 region has the DNA TGTGCCAGCAGTTCAACAGGGGGCTTTTACGAGCAGTACTTC. The full variable domain, rest sourced from reference TRBV28 and TRBJ2-7, is DVKVTQSSRYLVKRTGEKVFLECVQDMDHENMFWYRQDPGLGLRLIYFSYDVKMKEKGDIPEGYSVSREKKERFSLILESASTNQTSMYLCASSSTGGFYEQYFGPGTRLTVT.

V gene TRBV28 combines with J gene TRBJ1-2, with 9 bases that match TRBD1. The CDR3 runs 14 residues. V trimming: 6 bases; J trimming: 6 bases; junction bases outside the gene matches: 8. The germline CDR1 and CDR2 sequences are MDHEN and SYDVKM. The DNA of the CDR3 is TGTGCCAGCAGGGGGACAGGGCTGGAGGATGGCTACACCTTC. This translates into CASRGTGLEDGYTF.

The chain recombines TRBV19 with TRBJ2-3; perhaps TRBD2 as D (5 bases). With 3 bases removed from V and 1 base from J, the gap between germline ends came to 8 bases. Germline V gene sequence: CDR1 LNHDA, CDR2 SQIVND (reference sequence). This CDR3 comprises 14 residues. As DNA, the CDR3 is TGTGCCAGTAGTATTGGGCGGGGCACAGATACGCAGTATTTT. The encoded protein is CASSIGRGTDTQYF.

The rearrangement uses TRBV7-8 and TRBJ1-1; D remains unclear. Trimming took 0 bases from V and 2 from J, leaving 10 bases between them. CDR3 size: 15 residues. Germline V CDR1 and CDR2: SGHVS, FQNEAQ. The CDR3 DNA follows: TGTGCCAGCAGCTTAGCCGGCCGGGTAAACACTGAAGCTTTCTTT. Its protein product is CASSLAGRVNTEAFF.

This chain links TRBV6-1 with TRBJ1-2; D gene ambiguous. Trimming took 1 base from V and 7 from J, leaving 13 bases between them. Germline loops: CDR1 MNHNS, CDR2 SASEGT. This CDR3 has 14 residues. The CDR3 DNA reads as TGTGCCAGCAGTGAAGGTCCAGAGGGCAGTGGCTACACCTTC. Encoded protein: CASSEGPEGSGYTF.

The chain couples TRBV30 to TRBJ1-2; maybe TRBD1 (6 bases). This CDR3 spans 15 amino acids. Germline assignment: CDR1 GTSNPN and CDR2 SVGIG (reference sequence). The V gene lost 0 bases and the J gene lost 2 bases, with 13 bases spanning the gap. The CDR3 bases are TGTGCCTGGAGTGTACAATGGGGGCTCAACTATGGCTACACCTTC. As protein: CAWSVQWGLNYGYTF. Supplemented by reference TRBV30 and TRBJ1-2, the full variable domain reads SQTIHQWPATLVQPVGSPLSLECTVEGTSNPNLYWYRQAAGRGLQLLFYSVGIGQISSEVPQNLSASRPQDRQFILSSKKLLLSDSGFYLCAWSVQWGLNYGYTFGSGTRLTVV.